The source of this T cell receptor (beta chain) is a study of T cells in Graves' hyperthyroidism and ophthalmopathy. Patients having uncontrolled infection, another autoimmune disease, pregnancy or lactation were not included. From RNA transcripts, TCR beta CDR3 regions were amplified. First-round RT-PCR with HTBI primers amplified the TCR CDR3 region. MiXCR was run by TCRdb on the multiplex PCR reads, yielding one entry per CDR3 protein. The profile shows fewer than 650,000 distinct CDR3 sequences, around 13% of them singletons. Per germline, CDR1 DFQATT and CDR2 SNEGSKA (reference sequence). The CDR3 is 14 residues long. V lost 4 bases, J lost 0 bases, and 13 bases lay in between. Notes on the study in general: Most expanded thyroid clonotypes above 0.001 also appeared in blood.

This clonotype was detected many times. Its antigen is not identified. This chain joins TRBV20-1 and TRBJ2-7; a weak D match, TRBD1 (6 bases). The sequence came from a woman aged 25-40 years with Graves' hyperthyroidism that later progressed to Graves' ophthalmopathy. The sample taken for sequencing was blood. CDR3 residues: CSANDRTYSYEQYF. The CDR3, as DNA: TGCAGTGCTAACGACAGGACCTACTCCTACGAGCAGTACTTC.